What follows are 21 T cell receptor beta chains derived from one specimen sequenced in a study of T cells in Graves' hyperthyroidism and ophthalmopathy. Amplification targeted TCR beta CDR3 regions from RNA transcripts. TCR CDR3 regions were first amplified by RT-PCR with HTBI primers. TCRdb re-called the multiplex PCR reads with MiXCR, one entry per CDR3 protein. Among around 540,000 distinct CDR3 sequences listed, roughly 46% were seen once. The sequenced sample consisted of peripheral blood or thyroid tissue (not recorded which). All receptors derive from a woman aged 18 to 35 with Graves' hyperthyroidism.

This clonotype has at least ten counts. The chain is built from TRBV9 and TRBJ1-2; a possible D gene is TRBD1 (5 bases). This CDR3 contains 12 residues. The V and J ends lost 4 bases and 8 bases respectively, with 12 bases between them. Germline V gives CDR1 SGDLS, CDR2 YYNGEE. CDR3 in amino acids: CASSFGDWGYTF. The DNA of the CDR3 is TGTGCCAGCAGCTTTGGGGACTGGGGCTACACCTTC.

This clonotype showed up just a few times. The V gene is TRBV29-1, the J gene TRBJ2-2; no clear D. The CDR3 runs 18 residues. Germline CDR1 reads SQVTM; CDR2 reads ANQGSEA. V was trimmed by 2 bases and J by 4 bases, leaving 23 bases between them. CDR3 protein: CSVEIAGSRKPGTGELFF. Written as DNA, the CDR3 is TGCAGCGTTGAAATAGCAGGATCACGAAAACCCGGCACCGGGGAGCTGTTTTTT.

The CDR3 spells CASSPAWPGANTEAFF. The CDR3 nucleotides read TGTGCCAGCAGCCCCGCCTGGCCAGGGGCGAACACTGAAGCTTTCTTT. The genes are TRBV7-3 and TRBJ1-1, with TRBD1 as a possible D gene (6 bases). In germline, CDR1 is SGHTA, CDR2 FQGTGA. The CDR3 is made up of 16 amino acids. V shed 5 bases and J shed 1 base, with 17 bases lying between them.

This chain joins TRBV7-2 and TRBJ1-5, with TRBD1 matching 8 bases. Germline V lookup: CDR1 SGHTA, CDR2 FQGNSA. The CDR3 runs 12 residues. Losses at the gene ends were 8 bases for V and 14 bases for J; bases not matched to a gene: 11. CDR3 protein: CASSRQGLYEHF. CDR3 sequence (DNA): TGTGCCAGCTCCAGACAGGGGCTTTACGAGCATTTT.

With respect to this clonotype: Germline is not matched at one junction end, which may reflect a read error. This CDR3 reads CASSLGLLADTQYF. CDR3 nucleotide sequence: TGCGCCAGCAGCTTGGGCCTACTGGCAGATACGCAGTATTTT. This chain joins TRBV9 and TRBJ2-3; D not resolved. This CDR3 contains 14 residues. In germline, CDR1 is SGDLS, CDR2 YYNGEE.

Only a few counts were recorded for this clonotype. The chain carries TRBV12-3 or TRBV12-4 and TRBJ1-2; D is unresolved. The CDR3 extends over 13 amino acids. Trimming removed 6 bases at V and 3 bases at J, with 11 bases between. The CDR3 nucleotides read TGTGCCAGCAGCCCACTAGGCTACTATGGCTACACCTTC. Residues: CASSPLGYYGYTF.

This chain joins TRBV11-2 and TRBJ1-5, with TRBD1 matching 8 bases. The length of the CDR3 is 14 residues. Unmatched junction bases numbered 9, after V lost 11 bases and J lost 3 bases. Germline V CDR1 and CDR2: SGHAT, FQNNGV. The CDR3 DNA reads TGTGCCGTAGCCGGGACAGGTTACAATCAGCCCCAGCATTTT. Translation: CAVAGTGYNQPQHF.

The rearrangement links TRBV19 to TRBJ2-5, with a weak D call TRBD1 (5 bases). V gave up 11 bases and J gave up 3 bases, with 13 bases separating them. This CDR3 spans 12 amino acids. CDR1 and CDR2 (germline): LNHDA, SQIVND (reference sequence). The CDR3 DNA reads TGTGCCTGGGGCCGGACAAAAGAGACCCAGTACTTC. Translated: CAWGRTKETQYF.

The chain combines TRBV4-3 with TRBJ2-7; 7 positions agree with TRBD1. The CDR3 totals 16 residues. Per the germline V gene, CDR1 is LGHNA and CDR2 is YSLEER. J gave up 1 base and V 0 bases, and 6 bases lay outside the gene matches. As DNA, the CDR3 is TGCGCCAGCAGCCAAGATGTGGCGACAGGGTCCTACGAGCAGTACTTC. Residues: CASSQDVATGSYEQYF.

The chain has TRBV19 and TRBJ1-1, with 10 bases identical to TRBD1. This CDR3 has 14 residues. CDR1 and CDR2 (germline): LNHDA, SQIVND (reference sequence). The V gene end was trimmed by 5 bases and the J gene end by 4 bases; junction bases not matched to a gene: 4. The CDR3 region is CASSGDRGTTEAFF. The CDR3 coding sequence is TGTGCCAGTAGTGGGGACAGGGGTACCACTGAAGCTTTCTTT.

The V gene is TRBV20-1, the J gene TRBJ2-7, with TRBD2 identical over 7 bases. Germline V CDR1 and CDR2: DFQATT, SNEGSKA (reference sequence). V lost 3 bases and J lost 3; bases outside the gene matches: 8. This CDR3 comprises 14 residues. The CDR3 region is CSARAPGLYYEQYF. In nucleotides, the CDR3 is TGCAGTGCTAGGGCCCCGGGACTATACTACGAGCAGTACTTC.

CDR3 protein: CASSQEGSRRGYTF. The CDR3 DNA reads TGTGCCAGCAGCCAAGAGGGCAGTCGGCGTGGCTACACCTTC. This chain links TRBV19 with TRBJ1-2; no clear D. The germline gives CDR1 LNHDA, CDR2 SQIVND (reference sequence). V was pared by 9 bases and J by 7 bases, with 21 bases between. The CDR3 length is 14 residues.

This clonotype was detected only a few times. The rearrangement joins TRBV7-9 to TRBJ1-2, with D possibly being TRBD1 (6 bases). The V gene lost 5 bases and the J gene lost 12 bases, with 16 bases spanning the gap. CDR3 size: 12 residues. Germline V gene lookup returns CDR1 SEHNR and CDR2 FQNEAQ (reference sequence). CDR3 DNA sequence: TGTGCCAGCAGCGGAACAGGGTACGGGGACACCTTC. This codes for CASSGTGYGDTF.

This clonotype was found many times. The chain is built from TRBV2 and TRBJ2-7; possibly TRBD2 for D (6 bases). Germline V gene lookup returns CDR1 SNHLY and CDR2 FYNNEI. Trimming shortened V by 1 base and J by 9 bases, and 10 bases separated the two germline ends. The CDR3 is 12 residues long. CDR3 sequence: CASSEDIAVQYF. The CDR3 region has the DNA TGTGCCAGCAGTGAAGACATAGCGGTGCAGTACTTC.

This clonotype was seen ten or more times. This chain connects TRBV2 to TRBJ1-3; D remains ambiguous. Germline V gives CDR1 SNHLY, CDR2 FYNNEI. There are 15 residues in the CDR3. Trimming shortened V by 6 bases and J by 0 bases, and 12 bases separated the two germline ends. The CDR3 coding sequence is TGTGCCAGCAGCGTACAACGGGGCTCTGGAAACACCATATATTTT. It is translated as CASSVQRGSGNTIYF. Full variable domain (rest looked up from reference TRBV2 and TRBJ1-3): EPEVTQTPSHQVTQMGQEVILRCVPISNHLYFYWYRQILGQKVEFLVSFYNNEISEKSEIFDDQFSVERPDGSNFTLKIRSTKLEDSAMYFCASSVQRGSGNTIYFGEGSWLTVV.

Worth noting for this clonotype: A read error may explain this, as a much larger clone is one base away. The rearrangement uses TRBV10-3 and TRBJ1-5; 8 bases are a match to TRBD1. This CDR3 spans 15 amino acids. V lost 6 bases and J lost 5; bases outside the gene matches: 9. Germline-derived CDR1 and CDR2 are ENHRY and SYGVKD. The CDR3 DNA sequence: TGTGCCATCAGGCCCGGGACAGGCGTTGATCAGCCCCAGCATTTT. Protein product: CAIRPGTGVDQPQHF.

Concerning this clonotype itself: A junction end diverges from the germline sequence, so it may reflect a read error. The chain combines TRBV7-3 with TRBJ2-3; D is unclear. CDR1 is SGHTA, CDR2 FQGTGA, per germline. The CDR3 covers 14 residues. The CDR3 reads CASSQTGRSDTQYF. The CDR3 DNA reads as TGCGCCAGCAGCCAAACCGGACGGTCAGATACGCAGTATTTT.

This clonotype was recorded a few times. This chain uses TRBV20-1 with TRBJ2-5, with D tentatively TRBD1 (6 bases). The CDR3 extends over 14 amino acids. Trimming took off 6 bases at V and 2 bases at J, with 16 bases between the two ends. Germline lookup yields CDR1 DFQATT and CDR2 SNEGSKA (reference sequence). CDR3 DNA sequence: TGCAGTGCCAGTTGGCTGGGGACACAAGAGACCCAGTACTTC. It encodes CSASWLGTQETQYF.

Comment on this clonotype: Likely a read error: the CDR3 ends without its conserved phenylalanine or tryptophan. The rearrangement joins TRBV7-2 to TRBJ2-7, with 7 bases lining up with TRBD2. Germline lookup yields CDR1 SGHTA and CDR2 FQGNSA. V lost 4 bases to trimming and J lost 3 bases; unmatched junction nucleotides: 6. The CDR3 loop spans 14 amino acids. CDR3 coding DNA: TGTGCCAGCAGCTCCGGACTAGTTTTCTACGAGCAGTACCTC. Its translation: CASSSGLVFYEQYL.

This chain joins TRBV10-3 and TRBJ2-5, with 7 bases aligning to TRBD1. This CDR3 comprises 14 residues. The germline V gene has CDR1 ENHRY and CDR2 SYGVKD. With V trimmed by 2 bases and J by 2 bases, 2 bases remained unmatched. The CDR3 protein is CAISEGRGQETQYF. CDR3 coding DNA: TGTGCCATCAGTGAGGGCAGGGGGCAAGAGACCCAGTACTTC.

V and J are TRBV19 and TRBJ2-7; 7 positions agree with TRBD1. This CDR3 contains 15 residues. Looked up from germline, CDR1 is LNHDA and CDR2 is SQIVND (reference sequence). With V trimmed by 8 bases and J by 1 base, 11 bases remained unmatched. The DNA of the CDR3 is TGTGCCAGTGCGTTTCGGACAGGCCCTTCCTACGAGCAGTACTTC. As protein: CASAFRTGPSYEQYF.